The 15 T cell receptor beta chains reported below all come from one sample, sequenced in a study of blood T cell repertoires in COVID-19. Sequenced by immunoSEQ multiplex PCR; TCRdb stores in-frame clones only, minus some. The sample includes hundreds of thousands of clones, about 83% seen only once; the top ten take roughly 8.2%. Sequenced material: peripheral blood. Every receptor here comes from a woman in her fifties or sixties with acute or convalescent COVID-19.

Here the CDR3 DNA reads TGTGCCACCAGTCAGTCGAACACTGAAGCTTTCTTT. Encoded protein: CATSQSNTEAFF. The chain has TRBV24-1 and TRBJ1-1; D call uncertain. This CDR3 region has 12 residues. Germline CDR1 is KGHDR and CDR2 is SFDVKD. With 6 bases removed from V and 1 base from J, the gap between germline ends came to 5 bases.

The chain links TRBV27 to TRBJ2-3; 12 positions agree with TRBD2. Per germline, CDR1 MNHEY and CDR2 SMNVEV (reference sequence). The CDR3 sequence is 15 residues long. The ends lost 4 bases at V and 9 bases at J; junction bases unmatched: 8. The CDR3 protein is CASSSALAGGPTQYF. The CDR3 nucleotides are TGTGCCAGCAGTTCCGCGCTAGCGGGAGGGCCGACGCAGTATTTT.

The J gene is TRBJ1-1, the V gene TRBV19; the D is unclear. The germline V and J ends were trimmed by 6 bases and 0 bases, with 5 bases remaining between them. The CDR3 totals 12 residues. Germline CDR1 LNHDA, CDR2 SQIVND (reference sequence). The CDR3 here is CASRRVNTEAFF. CDR3 nucleotide sequence: TGTGCCAGTAGACGGGTGAACACTGAAGCTTTCTTT.

The chain couples TRBV11-2 to TRBJ2-3, with D maybe TRBD1 (5 bases). CDR1 and CDR2 (germline): SGHAT, FQNNGV. This CDR3 is built from 16 residues. With 1 base removed from V and 0 bases from J, the gap between germline ends came to 11 bases. The DNA for the CDR3 is TGTGCCAGCAGCTTAGGGGGCAGCTCAAGCACAGATACGCAGTATTTT. Translating it yields CASSLGGSSSTDTQYF.

The chain uses TRBV7-3 and TRBJ2-3, with a possible D match to TRBD1 (5 bases). Germline V gives CDR1 SGHTA, CDR2 FQGTGA. The CDR3 extends over 13 amino acids. Deletions cut 0 bases from V and 4 bases from J, with 5 bases between. The CDR3 coding sequence is TGTGCCAGCAGCTTAACAGGGGCAGATACGCAGTATTTT. This codes for CASSLTGADTQYF.

The J gene is TRBJ1-6, the V gene TRBV15; TRBD1 matches at 8 bases. Losses at the gene ends were 8 bases for V and 6 bases for J; bases not matched to a gene: 6. Germline assignment: CDR1 LNHNV and CDR2 YYDKDF (reference sequence). This CDR3 has 14 amino acids. The CDR3 bases are TGTGCCACCGGACCAGGGGGCCCTAATTCACCCCTCCACTTT. Translated, it gives CATGPGGPNSPLHF.

This clone was seen at least ten times. The chain employs TRBV3-1 (or the pseudogene TRBV3-2) and TRBJ1-2; D is perhaps TRBD1 (6 bases). The CDR3 runs 14 residues. Germline loops: CDR1 LGHDT, CDR2 YNNKEL (reference sequence). With 5 bases removed from V and 6 bases from J, the gap between germline ends came to 16 bases. CDR3: CASSSRTTGNGYTF. CDR3 nucleotide sequence: TGTGCCAGCAGCTCCCGTACCACAGGGAATGGCTACACCTTC.

CDR3 protein: CASSPRGKNTGELFF. In DNA, the CDR3 is TGTGCCAGCTCACCCAGGGGCAAGAACACCGGGGAGCTGTTTTTT. The rearrangement joins TRBV18 to TRBJ2-2, with D perhaps matching TRBD1 (6 bases). The CDR3 is 15 amino acids. The V and J ends lost 3 bases and 1 base respectively, with 9 bases between them. From germline, CDR1 is KGHSH and CDR2 LQKENI.

The rearrangement uses TRBV3-1 (or the pseudogene TRBV3-2) and TRBJ2-7, with D unresolved. The CDR3 loop spans 14 amino acids. Deletions cut 4 bases from V and 3 bases from J, with 13 bases between. Germline-derived CDR1 and CDR2 are LGHDT and YNNKEL (reference sequence). In DNA, the CDR3 is TGTGCCAGCAGCCCTATGGCGGAAATCTACGAGCAGTACTTC. Its translation is CASSPMAEIYEQYF.

The J gene is TRBJ2-7, the V gene TRBV6-5, with 11 bases identical to TRBD1. The CDR3 length is 14 residues. The ends lost 4 bases at V and 3 bases at J; junction bases unmatched: 2. Germline loops: CDR1 MNHEY, CDR2 SVGAGI. The CDR3 loop reads CASSLGTGGYEQYF. In DNA form, the CDR3 reads TGTGCCAGCAGTTTGGGGACAGGGGGCTACGAGCAGTACTTC.

The genes are TRBV11-2 and TRBJ2-3, with TRBD1 identical over 10 bases. Germline trimming cut 5 bases from V and 4 bases from J; bases unmatched to any gene: 9. CDR3 size: 16 residues. CDR1 SGHAT and CDR2 FQNNGV come from the germline V gene. CDR3 amino acids: CASSPSGDRGSDTQYF. The CDR3 nucleotides read TGTGCCAGCAGCCCGTCCGGGGACAGGGGATCAGATACGCAGTATTTT.

The chain carries TRBV25-1 and TRBJ2-7; 7 bases are shared with TRBD2. V lost 5 bases, J lost 5 bases, and 12 bases stayed unmatched. There are 15 residues in the CDR3. Germline CDR1 and CDR2: MGHDK and SYGVNS. The CDR3 coding sequence is TGTGCCAGCAGTCCAATCGGGGGAGGGCTCCACGAGCAGTACTTC. It translates to CASSPIGGGLHEQYF.

This clone was observed a handful of times. The rearrangement joins TRBV5-6 to TRBJ2-3; 7 bases fit TRBD1. This CDR3 is built from 14 residues. V gave up 4 bases and J gave up 3 bases; unmatched junction bases: 5. Germline CDR1 is SGHDT and CDR2 is YYEEEE. CDR3: CASSPLDRTDTQYF. CDR3 in DNA: TGTGCCAGCAGCCCGCTGGACAGGACAGATACGCAGTATTTT.

The chain couples TRBV11-3 to TRBJ2-3; 11 bases map to TRBD2. CDR3 size: 15 residues. Germline V gives CDR1 SGHNT, CDR2 YENEEA. The V gene end was trimmed by 5 bases and the J gene end by 4 bases; junction bases not matched to a gene: 5. The CDR3 sequence: CASSPGLAEADTQYF. The CDR3 DNA reads as TGTGCCAGCAGCCCGGGACTAGCGGAGGCAGATACGCAGTATTTT.

To note about this clone: The same CDR3 can be traced to other DNA sequences in this sample. The V gene is TRBV19, the J gene TRBJ2-2; D is possibly TRBD2 (6 bases). V was clipped by 5 bases and J by 0 bases, with 13 bases between them. Germline V gene sequence: CDR1 LNHDA, CDR2 SQIVND (reference sequence). This CDR3 has 16 residues. The CDR3 loop reads CASSSPAGTNTGELFF. For the CDR3, the DNA is TGTGCCAGTAGTTCCCCCGCGGGGACGAACACCGGGGAGCTGTTTTTT.